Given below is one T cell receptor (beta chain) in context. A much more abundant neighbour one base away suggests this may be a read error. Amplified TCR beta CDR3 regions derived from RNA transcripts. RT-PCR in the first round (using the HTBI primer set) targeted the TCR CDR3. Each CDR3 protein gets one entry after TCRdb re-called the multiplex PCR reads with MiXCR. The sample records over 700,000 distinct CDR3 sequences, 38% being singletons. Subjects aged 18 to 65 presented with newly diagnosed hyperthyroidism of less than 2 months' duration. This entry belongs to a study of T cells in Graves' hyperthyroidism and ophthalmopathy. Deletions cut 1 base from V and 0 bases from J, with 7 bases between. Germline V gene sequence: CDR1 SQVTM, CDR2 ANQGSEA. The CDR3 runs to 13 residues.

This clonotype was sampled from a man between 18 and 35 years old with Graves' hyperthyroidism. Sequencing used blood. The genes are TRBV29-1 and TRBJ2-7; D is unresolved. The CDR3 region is CSVEGGYSYEQYF. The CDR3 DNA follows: TGCAGCGTTGAAGGGGGATACTCCTACGAGCAGTACTTC.